The 20 T cell receptor beta chains below all came from one sample that was sequenced in a study of radiotherapy plus CTLA-4 blockade in lung cancer. Generated by immunoSEQ multiplex PCR, the TCRdb table keeps only in-frame clones and is missing some. This table has 95,000 to 150,000 clones, 85% to 90% appearing once. Here the sequenced sample was peripheral blood, taken from a patient treated with radiotherapy plus ipilimumab. The receptors were sampled from a human donor with non-small cell lung cancer that progressed on radiotherapy plus ipilimumab.

The rearrangement joins TRBV5-4 to TRBJ1-5; maybe TRBD1 (5 bases). Germline loops: CDR1 SGHNT, CDR2 YYREEE (reference sequence). Trimming left V 9 bases short and J 6 bases short, with 16 bases between. The CDR3 covers 13 residues. The CDR3 is CATSGGDSQPQHF. In DNA, the CDR3 is TGTGCCACCTCCGGGGGGGATAGTCAGCCCCAGCATTTT.

This chain links TRBV6-5 with TRBJ1-4; D may be TRBD1 (5 bases). The CDR3 length is 14 residues. The germline V gene has CDR1 MNHEY and CDR2 SVGAGI. V was cut by 2 bases and J by 8 bases, with 12 bases left in between. The CDR3 loop reads CASSYLREGEKLFF. CDR3 nucleotide sequence: TGTGCCAGCAGTTACCTCAGGGAGGGCGAAAAACTGTTTTTT.

The chain joins TRBV29-1 to TRBJ1-3; TRBD1 might be the D (5 bases). Germline CDR1 SQVTM, CDR2 ANQGSEA. The CDR3 length is 14 residues. With 0 bases removed from V and 3 bases from J, the gap between germline ends came to 9 bases. In nucleotides, the CDR3 is TGCAGCGTTGAAGAGGGGGTTGGTGGAAACACCATATATTTT. Its translation: CSVEEGVGGNTIYF.

This clone was counted once. The rearrangement uses TRBV27 and TRBJ2-7; 10 bases are shared with TRBD1. This CDR3 region has 14 residues. Trimming removed 3 bases from V and 6 bases from J; junction bases left unmatched: 5. Germline V gene data show CDR1 as MNHEY and CDR2 as SMNVEV (reference sequence). The DNA of the CDR3 is TGTGCCAGCAGTTTCGACAGGGGGCATGGCGAGCAGTACTTC. It encodes CASSFDRGHGEQYF.

The chain is built from TRBV30 and TRBJ1-5, with D tentatively TRBD1 (5 bases). The CDR3 length is 14 residues. V shed 3 bases and J shed 3 bases, with 12 bases lying between them. Per the germline V gene, CDR1 is GTSNPN and CDR2 is SVGIG (reference sequence). DNA of the CDR3: TGTGCCTGGAGCCCGGGACGGAACAATCAGCCCCAGCATTTT. Protein product: CAWSPGRNNQPQHF.

The CDR3 sequence is CASSPYRGQGLNEQFF. The CDR3 nucleotides are TGTGCCAGCAGTCCGTACAGGGGGCAAGGTCTTAATGAGCAGTTCTTC. The chain links TRBV27 to TRBJ2-1; 9 nucleotides line up with TRBD1. This CDR3 is 16 amino acids long. Germline CDR1 reads MNHEY; CDR2 reads SMNVEV (reference sequence). Trimming took 5 bases from V and 7 from J; bases not matched to a gene: 12.

V usage is TRBV6-6 and J usage is TRBJ2-4; possibly TRBD2 for D (5 bases). Between the trimmed V and J ends, which lost 0 bases and 7 bases, there was a span of 13 bases. Per the germline V gene, CDR1 is MNHNY and CDR2 is SVGAGI (reference sequence). The length of the CDR3 is 15 residues. DNA of the CDR3: TGTGCCAGCAGTTACTCAAGTAGCGAGGGCAACATTCAGTACTTC. Its protein product is CASSYSSSEGNIQYF.

The chain has TRBV28 and TRBJ1-3; D unresolved. CDR3 length: 15 amino acids. Germline V lookup: CDR1 MDHEN, CDR2 SYDVKM. Trimming removed 6 bases at V and 0 bases at J, with 12 bases between. The CDR3 DNA sequence: TGTGCCAGCAGCCCTCCGGTTGTCTCTGGAAACACCATATATTTT. As protein: CASSPPVVSGNTIYF. The variable domain in full, completed from reference TRBV28 and TRBJ1-3, reads DVKVTQSSRYLVKRTGEKVFLECVQDMDHENMFWYRQDPGLGLRLIYFSYDVKMKEKGDIPEGYSVSREKKERFSLILESASTNQTSMYLCASSPPVVSGNTIYFGEGSWLTVV.

This chain joins TRBV2 and TRBJ2-7; 9 bases match TRBD2. V trimming: 3 bases; J trimming: 3 bases; junction bases outside the gene matches: 6. Per germline, CDR1 SNHLY and CDR2 FYNNEI. The CDR3 loop spans 15 amino acids. The CDR3: CASSDPREGGYEQYF. CDR3 bases: TGTGCCAGCAGTGACCCGCGGGAGGGTGGCTACGAGCAGTACTTC.

This clone was detected only a few times. The V gene is TRBV7-2, the J gene TRBJ1-2; 7 positions match TRBD1. This CDR3 is 14 amino acids long. V gave up 3 bases and J gave up 5 bases; unmatched junction bases: 6. Germline V gene sequence: CDR1 SGHTA, CDR2 FQGNSA. The CDR3 nucleotides read TGTGCCAGCAGCTTGGAGAGGGGGCGTTATGGCTACACCTTC. It translates to CASSLERGRYGYTF.

The chain carries TRBV10-3 and TRBJ2-7, with D perhaps TRBD2 (7 bases). The CDR3 is made up of 13 amino acids. CDR1 and CDR2 (germline): ENHRY, SYGVKD. The V gene lost 4 bases and the J gene lost 7 bases, with 14 bases spanning the gap. The CDR3 nucleotides read TGTGCCATCAGTGGAGGGGGGGTCGGGGAGCAGTACTTC. It yields the protein CAISGGGVGEQYF.

This chain links TRBV21-1 with TRBJ2-7; the table gives TRBD2 as D, unverified against the DNA. TRBV21-1 has pseudogene status. The CDR3 has 17 residues. CDR3 coding DNA: TGTGCCAGCAAATCTCCTCCGCTGAGGGCTTTGCGGGACGAGCAGTACTTC. It is translated as CASKSPPLRALRDEQYF.

In DNA, the CDR3 is TGCGCCAGCAGCGCGACTAGCGAGGGAGATACGCAGTATTTT. It is translated as CASSATSEGDTQYF. V and J are TRBV5-1 and TRBJ2-3, with TRBD2 matching over 8 bases. The V segment lost 4 bases and the J segment 5 bases; nucleotides outside the gene matches: 6. CDR3 length equals 14 residues. CDR1 and CDR2 (germline): SGHRS, YFSETQ.

The rearrangement links TRBV19 to TRBJ2-1; 9 bases fit TRBD2. Germline-derived CDR1 and CDR2 are LNHDA and SQIVND (reference sequence). V lost 4 bases to trimming and J lost 7 bases; unmatched junction nucleotides: 14. The CDR3 sequence is 17 residues long. CDR3 in DNA: TGTGCCAGTAGTACATTTTCTACTAGCGGGTGGGGTAATGAGCAGTTCTTC. This translates into CASSTFSTSGWGNEQFF.

J is TRBJ1-2 and V is TRBV19, with a possible D match to TRBD1 (6 bases). Deletions cut 5 bases from V and 7 bases from J, with 17 bases between. CDR3 length: 14 amino acids. Germline V lookup: CDR1 LNHDA, CDR2 SQIVND (reference sequence). The CDR3 coding sequence is TGTGCCAGTAGTTTGTCTTGGGGGCGCGTTGGCTACACCTTC. It yields the protein CASSLSWGRVGYTF. Based on the CDR3 plus reference TRBV19 and TRBJ1-2, the full variable domain is DGGITQSPKYLFRKEGQNVTLSCEQNLNHDAMYWYRQDPGQGLRLIYYSQIVNDFQKGDIAEGYSVSREKKESFPLTVTSAQKNPTAFYLCASSLSWGRVGYTFGSGTRLTVV.

The chain combines TRBV19 with TRBJ2-1; D may be TRBD2 (5 bases). V was clipped by 3 bases and J by 3 bases, with 9 bases between them. The CDR3 contains 14 residues. Germline V CDR1 and CDR2: LNHDA, SQIVND (reference sequence). In DNA form, the CDR3 reads TGTGCCAGTAGTATGGATAGCGACTACAATGAGCAGTTCTTC. It specifies CASSMDSDYNEQFF.

This clone was counted between two and nine times. The chain combines TRBV18 with TRBJ2-5; 12 positions match TRBD2. CDR3 length equals 15 residues. V shed 3 bases and J 11 bases; nucleotides not matched to a gene: 10. The germline V gene has CDR1 KGHSH and CDR2 LQKENI. Here the CDR3 DNA reads TGTGCCAGCTCACCCCCTAGCGGGAGGGCCGGGGAGCAGTACTTC. Amino acid sequence: CASSPPSGRAGEQYF.

The CDR3 bases are TGTGCTAGTGGCAGGGGGCCGTCCTACGAGCAGTACTTC. Translated, it gives CASGRGPSYEQYF. This chain joins TRBV12-5 and TRBJ2-7, with 8 bases lining up with TRBD1. CDR1 is LGHNT, CDR2 FRNRAP, per germline. The ends lost 6 bases at V and 1 base at J; junction bases unmatched: 2. The CDR3 length is 13 residues.

V usage is TRBV5-5 and J usage is TRBJ2-4, with D possibly TRBD2 on 6 matching bases. The CDR3 loop spans 15 amino acids. Germline CDR1 and CDR2: SGHKS and YYEKEE (reference sequence). V lost 2 bases and J lost 8, with 17 bases in between. Here the CDR3 reads CASSFQGLPGDIQYF. CDR3 sequence (DNA): TGTGCCAGCAGCTTCCAGGGACTGCCTGGGGACATTCAGTACTTC.

This clone came up a few times. CDR3 nucleotide sequence: TGTGCCAGCAGCCCCCGACAGGGCTACACCTTC. Its translation is CASSPRQGYTF. The chain uses TRBV7-3 and TRBJ1-2; D may be TRBD1 (5 bases). V dropped 5 bases and J dropped 8 bases, with 9 bases sitting between them. This CDR3 is built from 11 residues. Germline values: CDR1 SGHTA, CDR2 FQGTGA.